The next 9 T cell receptor beta chains were all read from a single sample in a study of shared clonotypes between healthy human individuals. Clones were sequenced by immunoSEQ multiplex PCR, and TCRdb holds only the in-frame ones, with some missing. The repertoire holds about 2.2 million clones, with 93% as singletons. Selected positively for CCR7 and CD45RO-negative, naive CD8 cells excluded terminally differentiated effector memory CD45RA+ cells. The sample comprised naive CD8+ T cells from PBMCs. The receptors derive from a man between 18 and 35 years old in good health. Some clones in this sample may be carry-over from other donors' samples.

This clone appeared once. The genes are TRBV27 and TRBJ2-5; maybe TRBD2 (5 bases). The end of the DNA is better explained by TRBJ2-7, so the J call may be wrong. The germline V gene has CDR1 MNHEY and CDR2 SMNVEV (reference sequence). This CDR3 is 15 amino acids long. The CDR3 DNA reads TGTGCCAGCAGTTTCCGAGGGTGGGGCTCCTACGAGCAGTACTTC. Its translation is CASSFRGWGSYEQYF.

This clone was detected only once. DNA of the CDR3: TGTGCCAGCAGTCCTAGCGGGAGTTTGCGAGAGACCCAGTACTTC. It is translated as CASSPSGSLRETQYF. This chain connects TRBV11-2 to TRBJ2-5, with TRBD2 matching 10 bases. The CDR3 extends over 15 amino acids. Per the germline V gene, CDR1 is SGHAT and CDR2 is FQNNGV. V gave up 6 bases and J gave up 4 bases; unmatched junction bases: 8. Variable domain in full (rest from reference TRBV11-2 and TRBJ2-5): EAGVAQSPRYKIIEKRQSVAFWCNPISGHATLYWYQQILGQGPKLLIQFQNNGVVDDSQLPKDRFSAERLKGVDSTLKIQPAKLEDSAVYLCASSPSGSLRETQYFGPGTRLLVL.

The CDR3 loop reads CAWSPDSRSGNTIYF. The CDR3 bases are TGTGCCTGGAGCCCGGACAGCCGATCTGGAAACACCATATATTTT. This chain connects TRBV30 to TRBJ1-3, with D tentatively TRBD1 (6 bases). Trimming removed 3 bases from V and 1 base from J, with 13 bases in between. Per the germline V gene, CDR1 is GTSNPN and CDR2 is SVGIG (reference sequence). The CDR3 extends over 15 amino acids.

The chain combines TRBV7-2 with TRBJ1-5; 11 bases align to TRBD1. Unmatched junction bases numbered 3, after V lost 1 base and J lost 1 base. The CDR3 contains 17 residues. Germline assignment: CDR1 SGHTA and CDR2 FQGNSA. The CDR3 is CASSLVGQGASNQPQHF. DNA for the CDR3: TGTGCCAGCAGCTTAGTCGGACAGGGGGCCAGCAATCAGCCCCAGCATTTT. The full variable domain, completed using reference TRBV7-2 and TRBJ1-5, is GAGVSQSPSNKVTEKGKDVELRCDPISGHTALYWYRQSLGQGLEFLIYFQGNSAPDKSGLPSDRFSAERTGGSVSTLTIQRTQQEDSAVYLCASSLVGQGASNQPQHFGDGTRLSIL.

The chain carries TRBV10-3 and TRBJ2-3, with D possibly TRBD2 on 6 matching bases. Trimming took off 0 bases at V and 2 bases at J, with 12 bases between the two ends. CDR1 is ENHRY and CDR2 is SYGVKD in the germline V gene. There are 16 residues in the CDR3. CDR3 in amino acids: CAISESKERVTDTQYF. The CDR3 bases are TGTGCCATCAGTGAGTCGAAGGAGCGGGTCACAGATACGCAGTATTTT.

The CDR3 here is CASSLLQLPSSYNEQFF. CDR3 DNA sequence: TGCGCCAGCAGCTTATTACAACTTCCGAGCTCCTACAATGAGCAGTTCTTC. This chain uses TRBV5-1 with TRBJ2-1; D gene unclear. Germline values: CDR1 SGHRS, CDR2 YFSETQ. Trimming shortened V by 2 bases and J by 0 bases, and 15 bases separated the two germline ends. The CDR3 runs to 17 residues.

This chain joins TRBV29-1 and TRBJ2-5; TRBD1 or TRBD2 may be the D gene (5 bases each). Germline CDR1 reads SQVTM; CDR2 reads ANQGSEA. This CDR3 is built from 19 residues. V was cut by 1 base and J by 3 bases, with 27 bases left in between. The CDR3 coding sequence is TGCAGCGTTGAAGTAATGCGTCTGGCCGGGGCTGTCGACAAAGAGACCCAGTACTTC. Its protein is CSVEVMRLAGAVDKETQYF.

The J gene is TRBJ2-3, the V gene TRBV6-7; 10 bases line up with TRBD2. TRBV6-7 is an open reading frame, and its role is uncertain. V shed 7 bases and J 6 bases; nucleotides not matched to a gene: 19. The CDR3 is 18 amino acids. CDR3 DNA: TGTGCCAGCACCCCCCGAGGGACTAGCGACTCCCTCCCGGATACGCAGTATTTT. Its translation is CASTPRGTSDSLPDTQYF.

This rearrangement joins TRBV14 to TRBJ2-7; D is unclear. V was trimmed by 1 base and J by 0 bases, leaving 13 bases between them. This CDR3 has 16 amino acids. Germline V gene lookup returns CDR1 SGHDN and CDR2 FVKESK. CDR3 residues: CASSQGAEYPSYEQYF. Written as DNA, the CDR3 is TGTGCCAGCAGCCAAGGTGCGGAATACCCCTCCTACGAGCAGTACTTC.